This TCR beta chain was observed in a study of CD8 T cells in Susac syndrome. RNA, at about 0.45 to 1 ug, was reverse transcribed with random hexamers. From the immunoSEQ multiplex PCR reads, TCRdb called clonotypes with MiXCR, one entry per CDR3 protein. The table has about 180,000 distinct CDR3 sequences, approximately 95% seen once. Sequencing was carried out using CD4+ T cells from PBMCs. The sequence came from a human donor with Susac syndrome.

The CDR3 sequence: CSARSASSGNTIYF. DNA for the CDR3: TGCAGTGCTAGATCTGCGAGCTCTGGAAACACCATATATTTT. V gene TRBV20-1 combines with J gene TRBJ1-3, with D unclear. Per germline, CDR1 DFQATT and CDR2 SNEGSKA (reference sequence). V lost 2 bases, J lost 0 bases, and 8 bases lay in between. The length of the CDR3 is 14 residues.